These 27 T cell receptor beta chains originate from one sample sequenced in a study of sequential checkpoint blockade in melanoma. The treatment: randomized to nivolumab then ipilimumab (arm A) or the reverse (arm B). Profiled with immunoSEQ multiplex PCR; TCRdb holds only in-frame clones, not every one. In the table there are 20,000 to 25,000 clones, roughly 80% of which are singletons. Sequences were derived from CD8+ T cells sorted from blood (inferred from file names), sampled from a patient given nivolumab and ipilimumab in sequence. Source of these receptors: a human donor with melanoma.

This chain links TRBV27 with TRBJ2-7, with TRBD1 as a possible D gene (5 bases). CDR3 length: 16 residues. Germline assignment: CDR1 MNHEY and CDR2 SMNVEV (reference sequence). V was clipped by 2 bases and J by 0 bases, with 14 bases between them. CDR3 bases: TGTGCCAGCAGTTTAAGGGGTAGGGATCCCTCCTACGAGCAGTACTTC. Residues: CASSLRGRDPSYEQYF.

The chain employs TRBV18 and TRBJ1-2, with 7 bases that match TRBD1. CDR1 and CDR2 from the germline V gene are KGHSH and LQKENI. The CDR3 runs to 14 residues. With V trimmed by 6 bases and J by 2 bases, 6 bases remained unmatched. CDR3 residues: CASSPRDSNYGYTF. The CDR3 DNA is TGTGCCAGCTCCCCCCGGGACAGCAACTATGGCTACACCTTC. Using reference TRBV18 and TRBJ1-2 for the parts outside the CDR3, the full variable domain is NAGVMQNPRHLVRRRGQEARLRCSPMKGHSHVYWYRQLPEEGLKFMVYLQKENIIDESGMPKERFSAEFPKEGPSILRIQQVVRGDSAAYFCASSPRDSNYGYTFGSGTRLTVV.

The chain has TRBV18 and TRBJ2-7; TRBD1 might be the D (5 bases). The germline V gene has CDR1 KGHSH and CDR2 LQKENI. The CDR3 is 14 residues long. Trimming removed 0 bases at V and 5 bases at J, with 11 bases between. CDR3 protein: CASSPPGQGDEQYF. Here the CDR3 DNA reads TGTGCCAGCTCACCACCGGGGCAGGGCGACGAGCAGTACTTC.

V and J are TRBV10-3 and TRBJ1-2, with 8 bases identical to TRBD1. In germline, CDR1 is ENHRY, CDR2 SYGVKD. The V segment lost 1 base and the J segment 4 bases; nucleotides outside the gene matches: 8. The CDR3 covers 16 residues. CDR3: CAISEYSGTGIYGYTF. CDR3 sequence (DNA): TGTGCCATCAGTGAGTACTCCGGGACAGGCATCTATGGCTACACCTTC.

This clone was counted a single time. The chain recombines TRBV5-1 with TRBJ2-5; 8 nucleotides align to TRBD2. CDR1 SGHRS and CDR2 YFSETQ come from the germline V gene. The V and J ends lost 8 bases and 0 bases, in that order; junction bases with no gene match: 9. CDR3 size: 15 residues. The DNA for the CDR3 is TGCGCCAGGTCACAGGGAGCGGGGGACCAAGAGACCCAGTACTTC. Protein: CARSQGAGDQETQYF.

The chain recombines TRBV15 with TRBJ2-5; TRBD1 matches 9 bases. V shed 6 bases, J shed 5 bases, and the junction held 4 bases outside the gene matches. The CDR3 loop spans 13 amino acids. CDR1 is LNHNV, CDR2 YYDKDF, per germline (reference sequence). In DNA form, the CDR3 reads TGTGCCACCAGGCGACAGGGGGATGAGACCCAGTACTTC. Translation: CATRRQGDETQYF.

The chain joins TRBV7-9 to TRBJ2-7; possible D gene TRBD2, 6 bases. Trimming shortened V by 7 bases and J by 0 bases, and 10 bases separated the two germline ends. CDR1 and CDR2 from the germline V gene are SEHNR and FQNEAQ (reference sequence). CDR3 size: 13 residues. Written as DNA, the CDR3 is TGTGCCAGCACCTTGGGGGGCTCCTACGAGCAGTACTTC. Its protein is CASTLGGSYEQYF.

CDR3 amino acids: CASSQVALAATYEQYF. CDR3 DNA: TGCGCCAGCAGCCAAGTGGCTCTAGCGGCGACCTACGAGCAGTACTTC. The gene calls are TRBV4-1 and TRBJ2-5; 7 bases align to TRBD2. The end of the DNA fits TRBJ2-7 better, so the J call may be wrong. Germline V gene data show CDR1 as MGHRA and CDR2 as YSYEKL. This CDR3 has 16 amino acids.

The chain is built from TRBV7-9 and TRBJ2-2; no firm D call. Germline V gene lookup returns CDR1 SEHNR and CDR2 FQNEAQ (reference sequence). V lost 1 base to trimming and J lost 5 bases, with 5 bases between them. CDR3 length equals 13 residues. CDR3 nucleotides: TGTGCCAGCAGCTTAGGTCCTACCGGGGAGCTGTTTTTT. It codes for CASSLGPTGELFF.

The rearrangement joins TRBV5-1 to TRBJ2-7, with no clear D. The germline V and J ends were trimmed by 0 bases and 3 bases, with 7 bases remaining between them. The CDR3 loop spans 13 amino acids. Germline-derived CDR1 and CDR2 are SGHRS and YFSETQ. The CDR3 DNA reads as TGCGCCAGCAGCTTGGGCGGAGACTACGAGCAGTACTTC. This gives the protein CASSLGGDYEQYF. Full variable domain (missing parts from reference TRBV5-1 and TRBJ2-7): KAGVTQTPRYLIKTRGQQVTLSCSPISGHRSVSWYQQTPGQGLQFLFEYFSETQRNKGNFPGRFSGRQFSNSRSEMNVSTLELGDSALYLCASSLGGDYEQYFGPGTRLTVT.

The chain links TRBV28 to TRBJ2-1; D may be TRBD1 (5 bases). The CDR3 contains 15 residues. Germline V gene sequence: CDR1 MDHEN, CDR2 SYDVKM. V lost 8 bases and J lost 0, with 14 bases in between. CDR3 DNA sequence: TGTGCCAGCGGGATCAGGGTGTCCTCCTACAATGAGCAGTTCTTC. Amino acid sequence: CASGIRVSSYNEQFF.

This clone was seen once. The rearrangement joins TRBV5-1 to TRBJ2-5; TRBD1 aligns across 8 bases. This CDR3 comprises 17 residues. CDR1 is SGHRS, CDR2 YFSETQ, per germline. V lost 0 bases to trimming and J lost 4 bases; unmatched junction nucleotides: 11. CDR3: CASSLALAGGVGETQYF. The CDR3 DNA reads as TGCGCCAGCAGCTTGGCCCTGGCAGGGGGCGTGGGAGAGACCCAGTACTTC.

This chain joins TRBV5-1 and TRBJ2-7; 8 nucleotides match TRBD2. This CDR3 has 13 amino acids. J lost 7 bases, V lost 4 bases, and 7 bases had no gene match. Germline loops: CDR1 SGHRS, CDR2 YFSETQ. CDR3 nucleotides: TGCGCCAGCAGCGAGGGACTAGTCGGGGAGCAGTACTTC. Translation: CASSEGLVGEQYF.

This clone was observed a few times. The chain has TRBV7-9 and TRBJ2-1; a possible D gene is TRBD2 (6 bases). The CDR3 sequence is 15 residues long. The germline V gene encodes CDR1 SEHNR and CDR2 FQNEAQ (reference sequence). The V gene lost 4 bases and the J gene lost 3 bases, with 13 bases spanning the gap. DNA of the CDR3: TGTGCCAGCAGCTCGTGGGGGGTCAGCTACAATGAGCAGTTCTTC. This codes for CASSSWGVSYNEQFF. Drawing the rest from reference TRBV7-9 and TRBJ2-1, the complete variable domain is DTGVSQNPRHKITKRGQNVTFRCDPISEHNRLYWYRQTLGQGPEFLTYFQNEAQLEKSRLLSDRFSAERPKGSFSTLEIQRTEQGDSAMYLCASSSWGVSYNEQFFGPGTRLTVL.

The CDR3 loop is CASSTASQGPGYGYTF. CDR3 DNA: TGTGCCAGTAGTACCGCGTCACAGGGACCTGGCTATGGCTACACCTTC. The rearrangement links TRBV19 to TRBJ1-2; TRBD1 is a possible D gene (6 bases). CDR3 length: 16 amino acids. CDR1 is LNHDA and CDR2 is SQIVND in the germline V gene (reference sequence). Trimming took off 4 bases at V and 4 bases at J, with 19 bases between the two ends.

This clone was seen a few times. The rearrangement joins TRBV7-9 to TRBJ2-7; 7 bases map to TRBD2. CDR1 SEHNR and CDR2 FQNEAQ come from the germline V gene (reference sequence). With 7 bases clipped from V and 3 bases from J, the junction kept 12 bases outside the gene matches. The CDR3 sequence is 15 residues long. The CDR3 DNA sequence: TGTGCCAGCACTAACGGGTTGGCGGGAGTCTACGAGCAGTACTTC. Translated: CASTNGLAGVYEQYF.

This chain uses TRBV6-1 with TRBJ2-5; D may be TRBD2 (6 bases). V shed 2 bases and J shed 0 bases, with 16 bases lying between them. The V gene's germline CDR1 is MNHNS and CDR2 SASEGT. The CDR3 runs 17 residues. Here the CDR3 reads CASSELVFAGHQETQYF. For the CDR3, the DNA is TGTGCCAGCAGTGAATTGGTATTTGCGGGACACCAAGAGACCCAGTACTTC.

This clone was recorded once. J is TRBJ1-5 and V is TRBV6-5; 8 bases are shared with TRBD1. V lost 7 bases, J lost 2 bases, and 7 bases stayed unmatched. This CDR3 has 15 residues. The germline CDR1 and CDR2 sequences are MNHEY and SVGAGI. CDR3 region: CASNPQGGGNQPQHF. The DNA for the CDR3 is TGTGCCAGCAACCCACAGGGGGGGGGCAATCAGCCCCAGCATTTT.

The chain employs TRBV4-1 and TRBJ1-3; 9 bases align to TRBD1. V lost 4 bases to trimming and J lost 4 bases; unmatched junction nucleotides: 5. CDR1 and CDR2 (germline): MGHRA, YSYEKL. The CDR3 consists of 15 residues. Here the CDR3 DNA reads TGCGCCAGCAGCCCCAGACAGGGGGTGGGAAACACCATATATTTT. It translates to CASSPRQGVGNTIYF.

This clone was seen only once. The chain couples TRBV5-4 to TRBJ2-3; TRBD2 matches 9 bases. J lost 1 base, V lost 3 bases, and 3 bases had no gene match. There are 15 residues in the CDR3. Germline V gives CDR1 SGHNT, CDR2 YYREEE (reference sequence). The CDR3, as DNA: TGTGCCAGCAGCTCCCCTAGCGGGGGCACAGATACGCAGTATTTT. Protein sequence: CASSSPSGGTDTQYF.

The rearrangement joins TRBV5-6 to TRBJ2-3; D possibly corresponds to TRBD1 (5 bases). V was cut by 0 bases and J by 5 bases, with 7 bases left in between. Germline lookup yields CDR1 SGHDT and CDR2 YYEEEE. The CDR3 length is 13 residues. In nucleotides, the CDR3 is TGTGCCAGCAGCTTGGTCCAGGGAGATACGCAGTATTTT. Protein product: CASSLVQGDTQYF.

The chain recombines TRBV6-6 with TRBJ2-7; D unresolved. Trimming left V 2 bases short and J 0 bases short, with 5 bases between. The CDR3 sequence is 13 residues long. Germline CDR1 reads MNHNY; CDR2 reads SVGAGI (reference sequence). The CDR3 region is CASSYSSSYEQYF. The DNA of the CDR3 is TGTGCCAGCAGTTACAGTAGCTCCTACGAGCAGTACTTC.

The V gene is TRBV7-9, the J gene TRBJ2-7; D remains unclear. This CDR3 spans 15 amino acids. The germline V and J ends were trimmed by 5 bases and 2 bases, with 16 bases remaining between them. Germline CDR1 SEHNR, CDR2 FQNEAQ (reference sequence). In DNA, the CDR3 is TGTGCCAGCAGCATCCCTGGCGGTTCTCCCTACGAGCAGTACTTC. Translated: CASSIPGGSPYEQYF.

This chain uses TRBV10-3 with TRBJ2-7; no clear D. This CDR3 contains 16 residues. V lost 3 bases and J lost 0, with 15 bases in between. Germline CDR1 reads ENHRY; CDR2 reads SYGVKD. The CDR3 protein is CAISELGVRSSYEQYF. The CDR3 DNA reads as TGTGCCATCAGTGAATTAGGAGTAAGGAGCTCCTACGAGCAGTACTTC.

V gene TRBV19 combines with J gene TRBJ2-6; TRBD1 matches 7 bases. The V gene's germline CDR1 is LNHDA and CDR2 SQIVND (reference sequence). The CDR3 contains 15 residues. J was trimmed by 4 bases and V by 5 bases; bases with no gene match: 5. CDR3 loop: CASSVDREGANVLTF. The CDR3 bases are TGTGCCAGTAGTGTCGACAGGGAGGGGGCCAACGTCCTGACTTTC.

This clone was observed a handful of times. CDR3 sequence: CASSKGQGLYFTEAFF. The CDR3 bases are TGTGCCAGCAGCAAGGGACAGGGGTTATATTTTACTGAAGCTTTCTTT. This chain joins TRBV7-8 and TRBJ1-1; TRBD1 agrees at 10 bases. With V trimmed by 5 bases and J by 5 bases, 11 bases remained unmatched. CDR1 SGHVS and CDR2 FQNEAQ come from the germline V gene. The length of the CDR3 is 16 residues.

For the CDR3, the DNA is TGTGCCAGCTCACCACTGGGCTCGGTTGGGACAGACTCCTACGAGCAGTACTTC. Protein sequence: CASSPLGSVGTDSYEQYF. The chain couples TRBV18 to TRBJ2-7, with 7 bases aligning to TRBD1. Germline values: CDR1 KGHSH, CDR2 LQKENI. CDR3 length: 18 residues. V lost 1 base to trimming and J lost 0 bases; unmatched junction nucleotides: 12.